This TCR beta chain appears in the sequencing data of a study of blood T cell repertoires in COVID-19. About the study: The United States, Italy and Spain were the sources of the acute and convalescent COVID-19 samples. Sample material is recorded as cDNA or gDNA derived from T cells, B-cell-depleted T cells, or PBMCs.

Original analysis: Using reference gene primer amplification, nucleated cell counts were estimated. The protocol was immunoSEQ multiplex PCR, while the TCRdb copy is restricted to in-frame clones and leaves out a portion. V and J calls and clone size follow that table, whereas D and trimming were derived from the DNA. Among 100,000 or so clones listed, around four fifths were seen once. This CDR3 comprises 13 residues. V was shortened by 3 bases and J by 4 bases, with 9 bases between the two germline ends. The sequence was collected from a woman aged 70-85 years with acute or convalescent COVID-19. This sequence joins TRBV12-3 or TRBV12-4 and TRBJ1-1; D may be TRBD1 (5 bases). Sequenced input: peripheral blood. CDR3 in amino acids: CASSFSGGTEAFF. In DNA form, the CDR3 reads TGTGCCAGCAGTTTCTCGGGGGGCACTGAAGCTTTCTTT.